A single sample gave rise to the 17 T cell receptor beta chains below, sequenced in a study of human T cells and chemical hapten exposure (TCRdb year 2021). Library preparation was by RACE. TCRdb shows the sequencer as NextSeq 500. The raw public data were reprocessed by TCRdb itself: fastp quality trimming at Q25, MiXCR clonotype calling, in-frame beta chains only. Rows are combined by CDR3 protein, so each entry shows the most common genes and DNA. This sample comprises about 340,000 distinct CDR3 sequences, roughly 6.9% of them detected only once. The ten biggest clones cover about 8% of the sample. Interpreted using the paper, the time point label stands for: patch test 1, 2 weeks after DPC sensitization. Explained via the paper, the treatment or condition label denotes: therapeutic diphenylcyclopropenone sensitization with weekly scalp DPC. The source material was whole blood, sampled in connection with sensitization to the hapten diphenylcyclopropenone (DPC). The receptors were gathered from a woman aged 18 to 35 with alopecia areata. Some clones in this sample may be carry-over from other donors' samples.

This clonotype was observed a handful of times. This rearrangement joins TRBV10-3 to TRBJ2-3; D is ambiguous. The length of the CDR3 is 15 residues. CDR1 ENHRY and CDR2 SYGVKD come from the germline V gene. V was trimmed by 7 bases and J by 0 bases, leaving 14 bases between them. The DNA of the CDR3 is TGTGCCATCAATCCCCAAGGTAGTAGCACAGATACGCAGTATTTT. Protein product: CAINPQGSSTDTQYF.

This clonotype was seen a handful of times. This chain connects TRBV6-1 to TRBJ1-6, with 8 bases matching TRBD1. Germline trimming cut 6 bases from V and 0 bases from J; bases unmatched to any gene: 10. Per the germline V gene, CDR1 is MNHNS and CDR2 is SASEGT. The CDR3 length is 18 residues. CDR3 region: CASSRDRGGSSYNSPLHF. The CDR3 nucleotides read TGTGCCAGCAGCCGCGACAGGGGTGGAAGCTCCTATAATTCACCCCTCCACTTT.

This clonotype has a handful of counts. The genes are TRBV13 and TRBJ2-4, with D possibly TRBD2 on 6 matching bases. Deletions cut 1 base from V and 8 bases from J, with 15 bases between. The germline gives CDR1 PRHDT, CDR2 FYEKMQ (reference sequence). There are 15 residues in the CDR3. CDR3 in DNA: TGTGCCAGCAGCTTAGCCCAGAGCGGCGGGGACATTCAGTACTTC. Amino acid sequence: CASSLAQSGGDIQYF.

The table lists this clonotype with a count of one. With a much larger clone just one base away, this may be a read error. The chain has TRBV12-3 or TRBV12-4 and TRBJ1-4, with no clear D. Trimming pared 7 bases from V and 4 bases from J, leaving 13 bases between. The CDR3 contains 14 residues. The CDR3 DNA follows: TGTGCCAGCACCAAAGGACCGATTAATGAAAAACTGTTTTTT. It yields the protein CASTKGPINEKLFF.

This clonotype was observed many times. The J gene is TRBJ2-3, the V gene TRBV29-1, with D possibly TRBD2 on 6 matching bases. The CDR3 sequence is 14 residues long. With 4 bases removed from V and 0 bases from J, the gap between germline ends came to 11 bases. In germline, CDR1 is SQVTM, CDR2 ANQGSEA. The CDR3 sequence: CSVGASASTDTQYF. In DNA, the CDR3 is TGCAGCGTTGGGGCTAGCGCCAGCACAGATACGCAGTATTTT.

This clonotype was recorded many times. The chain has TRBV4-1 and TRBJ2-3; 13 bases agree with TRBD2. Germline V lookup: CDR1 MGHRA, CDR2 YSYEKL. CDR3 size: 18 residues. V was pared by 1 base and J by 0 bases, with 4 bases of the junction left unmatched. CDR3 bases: TGCGCCAGCAGCCAAGGAACTAGCGGGGGGGTGAGCACAGATACGCAGTATTTT. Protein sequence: CASSQGTSGGVSTDTQYF.

The CDR3 is CASSYWVVNTEAFF. The DNA of the CDR3 is TGTGCCAGCAGTTACTGGGTAGTGAACACTGAAGCTTTCTTT. The chain employs TRBV6-6 and TRBJ1-1; D is undetermined. Per the germline V gene, CDR1 is MNHNY and CDR2 is SVGAGI (reference sequence). The CDR3 contains 14 residues. V lost 1 base, J lost 0 bases, and 6 bases lay in between.

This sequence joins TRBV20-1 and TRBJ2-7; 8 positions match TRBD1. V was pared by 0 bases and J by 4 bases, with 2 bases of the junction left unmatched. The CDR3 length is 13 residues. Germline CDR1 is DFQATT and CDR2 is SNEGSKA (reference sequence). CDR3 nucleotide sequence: TGCAGTGCTAGAGATTACAGGGGGTACGAGCAGTACTTC. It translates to CSARDYRGYEQYF.

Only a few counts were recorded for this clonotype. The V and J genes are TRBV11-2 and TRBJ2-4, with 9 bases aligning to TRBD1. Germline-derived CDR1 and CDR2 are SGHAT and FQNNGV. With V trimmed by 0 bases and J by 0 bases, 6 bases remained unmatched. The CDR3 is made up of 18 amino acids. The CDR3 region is CASSLEGGQGLAKNIQYF. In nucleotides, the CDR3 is TGTGCCAGCAGCTTAGAGGGGGGACAGGGCCTAGCCAAAAACATTCAGTACTTC.

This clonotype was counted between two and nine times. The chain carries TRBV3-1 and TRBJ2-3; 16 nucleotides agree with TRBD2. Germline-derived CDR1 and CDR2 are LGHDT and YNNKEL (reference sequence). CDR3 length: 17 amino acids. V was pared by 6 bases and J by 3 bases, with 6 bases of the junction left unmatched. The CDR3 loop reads CASSPGTSGGATDTQYF. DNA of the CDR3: TGTGCCAGCAGTCCCGGGACTAGCGGGGGGGCAACAGATACGCAGTATTTT.

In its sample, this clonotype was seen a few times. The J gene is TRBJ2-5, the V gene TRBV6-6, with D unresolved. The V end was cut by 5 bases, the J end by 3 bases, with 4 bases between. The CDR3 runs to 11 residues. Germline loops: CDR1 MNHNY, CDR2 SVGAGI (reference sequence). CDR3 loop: CASSTEETQYF. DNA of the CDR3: TGTGCCAGCAGTACGGAAGAGACCCAGTACTTC.

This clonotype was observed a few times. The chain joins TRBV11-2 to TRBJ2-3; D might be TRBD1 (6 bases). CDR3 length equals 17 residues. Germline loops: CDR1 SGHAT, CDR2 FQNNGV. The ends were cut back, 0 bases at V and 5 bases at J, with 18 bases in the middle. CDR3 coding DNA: TGTGCCAGCAGCTTAGACCAATCTCAGGGGTTCGGAGATACGCAGTATTTT. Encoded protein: CASSLDQSQGFGDTQYF.

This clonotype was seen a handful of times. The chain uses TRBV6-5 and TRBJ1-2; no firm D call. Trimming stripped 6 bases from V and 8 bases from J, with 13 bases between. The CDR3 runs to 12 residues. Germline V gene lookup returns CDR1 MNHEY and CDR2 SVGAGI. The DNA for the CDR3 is TGTGCCAGCAGAAGGGTCGGGATGGGCTACACCTTC. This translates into CASRRVGMGYTF.

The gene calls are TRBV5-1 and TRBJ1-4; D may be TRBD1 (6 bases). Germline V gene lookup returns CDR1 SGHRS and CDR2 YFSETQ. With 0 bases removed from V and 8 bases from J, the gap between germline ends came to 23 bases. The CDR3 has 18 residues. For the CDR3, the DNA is TGCGCCAGCAGCTTGGCTCTACCAGGGGAGGTTCTCCGAGAAAAACTGTTTTTT. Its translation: CASSLALPGEVLREKLFF.

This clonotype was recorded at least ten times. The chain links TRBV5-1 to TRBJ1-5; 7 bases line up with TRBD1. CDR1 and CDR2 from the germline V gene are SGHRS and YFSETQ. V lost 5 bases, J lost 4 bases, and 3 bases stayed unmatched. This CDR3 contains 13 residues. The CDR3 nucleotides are TGCGCCAGCAGTACAGGGGCGAATCAGCCCCAGCATTTT. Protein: CASSTGANQPQHF.

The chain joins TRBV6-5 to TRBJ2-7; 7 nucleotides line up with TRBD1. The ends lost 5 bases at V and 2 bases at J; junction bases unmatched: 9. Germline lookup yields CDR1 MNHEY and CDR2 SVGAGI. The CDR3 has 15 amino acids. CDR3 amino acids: CASSRTGGTAYEQYF. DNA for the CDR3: TGTGCCAGCAGTCGTACCGGTGGGACAGCCTACGAGCAGTACTTC.

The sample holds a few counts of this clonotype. Here the CDR3 reads CASSWRWTGVVSNYGYTF. CDR3 bases: TGTGCCAGCAGCTGGAGATGGACAGGGGTGGTTTCTAACTATGGCTACACCTTC. The rearrangement links TRBV7-9 to TRBJ1-2, with TRBD1 identical over 9 bases. CDR3 length: 18 residues. V was clipped by 4 bases and J by 0 bases; unmatched bases: 12. Germline V gene sequence: CDR1 SEHNR, CDR2 FQNEAQ (reference sequence). The full variable domain, with the rest looked up from reference TRBV7-9 and TRBJ1-2, is DTGVSQNPRHKITKRGQNVTFRCDPISEHNRLYWYRQTLGQGPEFLTYFQNEAQLEKSRLLSDRFSAERPKGSFSTLEIQRTEQGDSAMYLCASSWRWTGVVSNYGYTFGSGTRLTVV.